These 27 T cell receptor beta chains share one sample of origin, sequenced in a study of T cell repertoires in cytomegalovirus infection. In TCRdb, the reads were re-called with MiXCR into one record per CDR3 protein. The data hold over 100,000 distinct CDR3 sequences, with around 29% observed a single time. No antigen has been assigned to these receptors. The sample consisted of CD8+ T cells from cultured PBMCs, taken from culture after CMV antigen stimulation. The receptors shown here come from a human donor in good health (CMV status not recorded). Some clones in this sample may be carry-over from other donors' samples.

Only a few counts were recorded for this clonotype. CDR3 region: CASRYRVGGANVLTF. The CDR3 bases are TGTGCCAGCAGGTACAGGGTAGGTGGGGCCAACGTCCTGACTTTC. The chain is built from TRBV6-5 and TRBJ2-6, with a possible D match to TRBD1 (6 bases). Deletions cut 6 bases from V and 3 bases from J, with 12 bases between. The CDR3 is made up of 15 amino acids. CDR1 and CDR2 (germline): MNHEY, SVGAGI.

The genes are TRBV5-1 and TRBJ2-7; 11 bases match TRBD1. V was clipped by 3 bases and J by 2 bases; unmatched bases: 4. The CDR3 runs to 15 residues. The germline gives CDR1 SGHRS, CDR2 YFSETQ. The CDR3 reads CASSWGTGGAYEQYF. In DNA, the CDR3 is TGCGCCAGCAGCTGGGGGACAGGGGGGGCCTACGAGCAGTACTTC.

This rearrangement joins TRBV12-3 or TRBV12-4 to TRBJ1-4; possible D gene TRBD1, 5 bases. The CDR3 runs to 15 residues. V was clipped by 3 bases and J by 7 bases, with 15 bases between them. This CDR3 reads CASSLGSLDSEKLFF. The CDR3 DNA reads as TGTGCCAGCAGTTTGGGCAGCCTTGACAGTGAAAAACTGTTTTTT.

This clonotype was found a few times. The gene calls are TRBV27 and TRBJ2-5; 8 bases match TRBD2. The CDR3 consists of 16 residues. Germline V gene lookup returns CDR1 MNHEY and CDR2 SMNVEV (reference sequence). Trimming removed 6 bases from V and 1 base from J; junction bases left unmatched: 10. CDR3 in amino acids: CASRKGGGRFQETQYF. As DNA, the CDR3 is TGTGCCAGCAGGAAGGGCGGGGGGCGATTCCAAGAGACCCAGTACTTC.

The table lists this clonotype with a few counts. The chain carries TRBV7-9 and TRBJ2-1, with D possibly called TRBD1 or TRBD2 (5 bases each). V was cut by 4 bases and J by 2 bases, with 15 bases left in between. Germline assignment: CDR1 SEHNR and CDR2 FQNEAQ (reference sequence). The length of the CDR3 is 16 residues. Here the CDR3 reads CASSSPPGTAYNEQFF. CDR3 in DNA: TGTGCCAGCAGCTCCCCCCCCGGGACCGCCTACAATGAGCAGTTCTTC. The variable domain in full, completed from reference TRBV7-9 and TRBJ2-1, reads DTGVSQNPRHKITKRGQNVTFRCDPISEHNRLYWYRQTLGQGPEFLTYFQNEAQLEKSRLLSDRFSAERPKGSFSTLEIQRTEQGDSAMYLCASSSPPGTAYNEQFFGPGTRLTVL.

This clonotype was recorded many times. The gene calls are TRBV13 and TRBJ2-7; 7 positions match TRBD1. The junction had 6 bases not matched to a gene; V was cut back by 5 bases and J by 2 bases. The germline CDR1 and CDR2 sequences are PRHDT and FYEKMQ (reference sequence). The CDR3 has 14 amino acids. The CDR3 coding sequence is TGTGCCAGCAGCACCCGACAGGGAACCTACGAGCAGTACTTC. Its protein product is CASSTRQGTYEQYF.

The rearrangement links TRBV20-1 to TRBJ1-2, with a tentative D call TRBD1 (5 bases). This CDR3 has 15 residues. Per the germline V gene, CDR1 is DFQATT and CDR2 is SNEGSKA (reference sequence). The V end was cut by 0 bases, the J end by 4 bases, with 15 bases between. This chain's CDR3 is CSARDDRGVRYGYTF. CDR3 DNA: TGCAGTGCTAGAGATGACCGGGGGGTCCGCTATGGCTACACCTTC.

The chain recombines TRBV11-3 with TRBJ2-5; possible D gene TRBD2, 5 bases. Germline CDR1 reads SGHNT; CDR2 reads YENEEA. The V gene lost 5 bases and the J gene lost 1 base, with 11 bases spanning the gap. The CDR3 runs 14 residues. As DNA, the CDR3 is TGTGCCAGCAGCCGCGGAGGAATCCAAGAGACCCAGTACTTC. It specifies CASSRGGIQETQYF.

This chain links TRBV4-1 with TRBJ2-1; possibly TRBD2 for D (5 bases). The CDR3 spans 15 residues. Trimming cost V 0 bases and J 1 base, with 7 bases left between them. CDR1 and CDR2 from the germline V gene are MGHRA and YSYEKL. The CDR3, as DNA: TGCGCCAGCAGCCAAGAGGGCGGGTCCTACAATGAGCAGTTCTTC. As protein: CASSQEGGSYNEQFF.

This clonotype came up many times. The chain combines TRBV7-8 with TRBJ2-5, with TRBD2 matching 8 bases. CDR3 length: 14 amino acids. Germline V gene lookup returns CDR1 SGHVS and CDR2 FQNEAQ. The junction had 4 bases not matched to a gene; V was cut back by 3 bases and J by 4 bases. CDR3 coding DNA: TGTGCCAGCAGCTTCGGGGGGGGGGGAGAGACCCAGTACTTC. Amino acid sequence: CASSFGGGGETQYF.

This clonotype has only a few counts. The chain employs TRBV6-6 and TRBJ2-1; 7 bases align to TRBD1. Germline-derived CDR1 and CDR2 are MNHNY and SVGAGI (reference sequence). This CDR3 has 15 amino acids. The V segment lost 3 bases and the J segment 7 bases; nucleotides outside the gene matches: 9. Here the CDR3 reads CASSYARGWRNEQFF. The CDR3 coding sequence is TGTGCCAGCAGTTATGCCAGGGGGTGGAGGAATGAGCAGTTCTTC.

The chain carries TRBV6-1 and TRBJ2-1, with unresolved D. The V and J ends lost 1 base and 0 bases respectively, with 13 bases between them. There are 17 residues in the CDR3. The germline V gene encodes CDR1 MNHNS and CDR2 SASEGT. The CDR3 protein is CASSEVQPLSSYNEQFF. CDR3 nucleotides: TGTGCCAGCAGTGAAGTACAGCCCCTAAGCTCCTACAATGAGCAGTTCTTC.

Only a few counts were recorded for this clonotype. CDR3 sequence reads: CASSSHKTNYGYTF. DNA for the CDR3: TGTGCCAGCAGCTCACATAAAACTAACTATGGCTACACCTTC. The J gene is TRBJ1-2, the V gene TRBV7-6, with no clear D. Germline lookup yields CDR1 SGHVS and CDR2 FNYEAQ. There are 14 residues in the CDR3. Deletions cut 4 bases from V and 0 bases from J, with 9 bases between.

This chain uses TRBV6-6 with TRBJ2-7; 7 nucleotides align to TRBD1. J was trimmed by 2 bases and V by 6 bases; bases with no gene match: 7. The CDR3 runs 14 residues. CDR1 and CDR2 (germline): MNHNY, SVGAGI (reference sequence). DNA of the CDR3: TGTGCCAGCAGCCGCCGGGGACAGACCTACGAGCAGTACTTC. It translates to CASSRRGQTYEQYF.

This clonotype has more than one count but fewer than ten. V is TRBV19 and J is TRBJ2-1, with TRBD2 identical over 9 bases. V dropped 0 bases and J dropped 5; count of bases not matched to a gene: 11. Germline-derived CDR1 and CDR2 are LNHDA and SQIVND (reference sequence). The CDR3 sequence is 18 residues long. This chain's CDR3 is CASSIDTISGGLNNEQFF. CDR3 nucleotide sequence: TGTGCCAGTAGTATAGATACGATTAGCGGGGGCCTGAACAATGAGCAGTTCTTC.

This chain uses TRBV7-2 with TRBJ2-6, with no clear D. V lost 8 bases, J lost 0 bases, and 8 bases lay in between. The germline V gene encodes CDR1 SGHTA and CDR2 FQGNSA. There are 14 residues in the CDR3. This CDR3 reads CASGVTSGANVLTF. In nucleotides, the CDR3 is TGTGCCAGCGGGGTAACCTCTGGGGCCAACGTCCTGACTTTC.

This clonotype occurred a few times. The chain recombines TRBV19 with TRBJ2-1; D remains ambiguous. This CDR3 region has 16 residues. Germline V gene lookup returns CDR1 LNHDA and CDR2 SQIVND (reference sequence). Trimming pared 5 bases from V and 0 bases from J, leaving 14 bases between. In DNA, the CDR3 is TGTGCCAGTAGTCCCCTATCCTTGAACTCCTACAATGAGCAGTTCTTC. Its protein product is CASSPLSLNSYNEQFF.

There are many counts of this clonotype. V usage is TRBV7-9 and J usage is TRBJ1-5; TRBD1 is a possible D gene (5 bases). The ends were cut back, 1 base at V and 7 bases at J, with 11 bases in the middle. CDR3 length: 14 amino acids. CDR1 is SEHNR, CDR2 FQNEAQ, per germline (reference sequence). The CDR3 nucleotides read TGTGCCAGCAGCTTAGGTCAGGGAATCCAGCCCCAGCATTTT. Translated: CASSLGQGIQPQHF.

V usage is TRBV27 and J usage is TRBJ2-7; the D gene is possibly TRBD1 (7 bases). Germline V gives CDR1 MNHEY, CDR2 SMNVEV (reference sequence). CDR3 length: 14 amino acids. With 6 bases removed from V and 1 base from J, the gap between germline ends came to 13 bases. The chain's CDR3 is CASRETGRSYEQYF. The CDR3 DNA reads as TGTGCCAGCAGAGAGACAGGGAGGTCCTACGAGCAGTACTTC.

The V gene is TRBV24-1, the J gene TRBJ2-7; a weak D match, TRBD1 (5 bases). Germline lookup yields CDR1 KGHDR and CDR2 SFDVKD. The CDR3 runs 14 residues. The V end lost 3 bases, the J end lost 5 bases, and 13 bases lay between the germline ends. In DNA form, the CDR3 reads TGTGCCACCAGTGATGGGGCAGGTCTCGACGAGCAGTACTTC. It specifies CATSDGAGLDEQYF.

This clonotype has just a few counts. The gene calls are TRBV5-4 and TRBJ2-5; D is possibly TRBD2 (7 bases). V was pared by 4 bases and J by 9 bases, with 19 bases between. The CDR3 consists of 14 residues. CDR1 is SGHNT and CDR2 is YYREEE in the germline V gene (reference sequence). The CDR3 protein is CASSIGLGGRAQYF. CDR3 coding DNA: TGTGCCAGCAGCATCGGACTAGGGGGGAGGGCCCAGTACTTC. Full variable domain (rest looked up from reference TRBV5-4 and TRBJ2-5): ETGVTQSPTHLIKTRGQQVTLRCSSQSGHNTVSWYQQALGQGPQFIFQYYREEENGRGNFPPRFSGLQFPNYSSELNVNALELDDSALYLCASSIGLGGRAQYFGPGTRLLVL.

At least ten counts were recorded for this clonotype. The chain links TRBV11-2 to TRBJ2-5, with 7 bases fitting TRBD2. Trimming took 5 bases from V and 9 from J; bases not matched to a gene: 9. This CDR3 comprises 13 residues. Germline V gives CDR1 SGHAT, CDR2 FQNNGV. The CDR3 DNA follows: TGTGCCAGCAGCCCACCCGGGGGGACTCCCCAGTACTTC. Translated, it gives CASSPPGGTPQYF.

The V and J genes are TRBV5-1 and TRBJ2-5; D remains unclear. The CDR3 runs 12 residues. Trimming took off 0 bases at V and 5 bases at J, with 5 bases between the two ends. CDR1 SGHRS and CDR2 YFSETQ come from the germline V gene. DNA of the CDR3: TGCGCCAGCAGCTTGGATCTGGAGACCCAGTACTTC. Its protein is CASSLDLETQYF. The full variable domain, rest sourced from reference TRBV5-1 and TRBJ2-5, is KAGVTQTPRYLIKTRGQQVTLSCSPISGHRSVSWYQQTPGQGLQFLFEYFSETQRNKGNFPGRFSGRQFSNSRSEMNVSTLELGDSALYLCASSLDLETQYFGPGTRLLVL.

The chain is built from TRBV12-3 or TRBV12-4 and TRBJ1-4; 8 bases line up with TRBD1. After removal of 5 bases from V and 4 bases from J, the junction contained 6 bases not matched to a gene. This CDR3 contains 15 residues. The CDR3 sequence: CASSGGTGLNEKLFF. In nucleotides, the CDR3 is TGTGCCAGCAGTGGAGGGACAGGTCTTAATGAAAAACTGTTTTTT.

This rearrangement joins TRBV7-9 to TRBJ2-7; D may correspond to TRBD1 or TRBD2 (6 bases each). V shed 3 bases and J shed 7 bases, with 22 bases lying between them. The CDR3 loop spans 16 amino acids. CDR1 SEHNR and CDR2 FQNEAQ come from the germline V gene (reference sequence). The CDR3 reads CASSFTRTGAGEEQYF. The CDR3 DNA reads TGTGCCAGCAGCTTTACCCGCACGGGGGCCGGGGAGGAGCAGTACTTC.

In this sample, this clonotype turned up a few times. V usage is TRBV5-4 and J usage is TRBJ2-3; D gene unclear. CDR1 is SGHNT and CDR2 is YYREEE in the germline V gene (reference sequence). CDR3 length: 12 residues. The V end lost 3 bases, the J end lost 2 bases, and 4 bases lay between the germline ends. The CDR3 region has the DNA TGTGCCAGCAGCTCCATCACAGATACGCAGTATTTT. Its protein is CASSSITDTQYF.

The chain carries TRBV20-1 and TRBJ2-1; D gene ambiguous. Trimming cost V 2 bases and J 16 bases, with 21 bases left between them. CDR1 DFQATT and CDR2 SNEGSKA come from the germline V gene (reference sequence). There are 13 residues in the CDR3. The CDR3 region is CSARTPPAYELFF. CDR3 coding DNA: TGCAGTGCTAGAACCCCCCCGGCGTACGAATTATTCTTC.